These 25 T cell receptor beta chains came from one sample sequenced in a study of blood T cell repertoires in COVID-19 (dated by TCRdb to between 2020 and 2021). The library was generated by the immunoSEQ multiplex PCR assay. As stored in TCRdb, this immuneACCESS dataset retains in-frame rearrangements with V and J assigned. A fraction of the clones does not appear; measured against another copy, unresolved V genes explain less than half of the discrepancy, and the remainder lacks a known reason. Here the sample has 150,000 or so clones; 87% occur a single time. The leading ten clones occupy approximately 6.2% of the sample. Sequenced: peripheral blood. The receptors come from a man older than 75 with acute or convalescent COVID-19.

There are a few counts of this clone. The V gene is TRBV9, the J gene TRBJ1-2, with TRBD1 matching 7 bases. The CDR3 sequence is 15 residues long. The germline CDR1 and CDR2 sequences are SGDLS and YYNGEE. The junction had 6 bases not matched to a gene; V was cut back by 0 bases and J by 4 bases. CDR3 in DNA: TGTGCCAGCAGCGTAGGTTCGACAGGGCGCTATGGCTACACCTTC. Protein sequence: CASSVGSTGRYGYTF.

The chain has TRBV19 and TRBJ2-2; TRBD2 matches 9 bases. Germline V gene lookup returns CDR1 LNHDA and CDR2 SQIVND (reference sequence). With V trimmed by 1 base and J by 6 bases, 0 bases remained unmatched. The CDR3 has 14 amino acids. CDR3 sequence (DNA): TGTGCCAGTAGTATAGGGACTAGCGCCGGGGAGCTGTTTTTT. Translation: CASSIGTSAGELFF.

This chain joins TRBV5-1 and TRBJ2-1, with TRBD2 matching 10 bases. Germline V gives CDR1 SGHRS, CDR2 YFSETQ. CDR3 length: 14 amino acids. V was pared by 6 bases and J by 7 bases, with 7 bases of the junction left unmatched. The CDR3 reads CASTRGAGGNEQFF. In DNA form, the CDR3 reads TGCGCCAGCACTCGAGGAGCGGGAGGGAATGAGCAGTTCTTC.

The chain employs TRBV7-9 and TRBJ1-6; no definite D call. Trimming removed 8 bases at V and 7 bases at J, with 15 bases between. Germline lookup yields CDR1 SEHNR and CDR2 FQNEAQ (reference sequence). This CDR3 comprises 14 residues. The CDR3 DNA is TGTGCCAGCTCCCCATACAGTAAAAATTCACCCCTCCACTTT. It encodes CASSPYSKNSPLHF.

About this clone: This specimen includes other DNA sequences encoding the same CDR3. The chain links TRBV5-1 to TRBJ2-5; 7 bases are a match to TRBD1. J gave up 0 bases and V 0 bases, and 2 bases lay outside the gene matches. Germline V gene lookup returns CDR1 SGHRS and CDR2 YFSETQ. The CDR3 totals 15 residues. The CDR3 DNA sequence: TGCGCCAGCAGCTTGGGGGGGACAGACCAAGAGACCCAGTACTTC. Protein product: CASSLGGTDQETQYF.

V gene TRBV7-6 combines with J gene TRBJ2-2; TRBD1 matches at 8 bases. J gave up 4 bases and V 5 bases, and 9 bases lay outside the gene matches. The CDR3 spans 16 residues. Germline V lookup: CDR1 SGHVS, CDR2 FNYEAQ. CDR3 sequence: CASSPPGGQVTGELFF. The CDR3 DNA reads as TGTGCCAGCAGCCCTCCAGGGGGCCAGGTCACCGGGGAGCTGTTTTTT.

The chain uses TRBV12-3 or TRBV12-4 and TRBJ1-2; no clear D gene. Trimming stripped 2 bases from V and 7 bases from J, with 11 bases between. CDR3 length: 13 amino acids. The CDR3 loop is CASSLLGVFGYTF. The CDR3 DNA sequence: TGTGCCAGCAGTTTATTGGGAGTTTTTGGCTACACCTTC.

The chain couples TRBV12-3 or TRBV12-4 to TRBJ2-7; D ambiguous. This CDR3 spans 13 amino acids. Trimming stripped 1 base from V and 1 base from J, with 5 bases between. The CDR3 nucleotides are TGTGCCAGCAGTTTAGACGGGTCCTACGAGCAGTACTTC. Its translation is CASSLDGSYEQYF.

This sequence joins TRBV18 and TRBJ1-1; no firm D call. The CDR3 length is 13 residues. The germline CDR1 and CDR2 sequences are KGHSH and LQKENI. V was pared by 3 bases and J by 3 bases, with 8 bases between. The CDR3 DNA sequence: TGTGCCAGCTCACCTAGCCCTGACACTGAAGCTTTCTTT. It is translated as CASSPSPDTEAFF. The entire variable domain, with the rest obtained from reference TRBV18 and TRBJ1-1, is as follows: NAGVMQNPRHLVRRRGQEARLRCSPMKGHSHVYWYRQLPEEGLKFMVYLQKENIIDESGMPKERFSAEFPKEGPSILRIQQVVRGDSAAYFCASSPSPDTEAFFGQGTRLTVV.

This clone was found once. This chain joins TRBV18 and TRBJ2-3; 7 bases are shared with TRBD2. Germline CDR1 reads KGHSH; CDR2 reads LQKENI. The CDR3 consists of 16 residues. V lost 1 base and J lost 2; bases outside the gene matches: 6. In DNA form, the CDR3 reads TGTGCCAGCTCACCACGCCGGGGGGAGATCACAGATACGCAGTATTTT. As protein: CASSPRRGEITDTQYF. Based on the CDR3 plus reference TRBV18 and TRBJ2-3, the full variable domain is NAGVMQNPRHLVRRRGQEARLRCSPMKGHSHVYWYRQLPEEGLKFMVYLQKENIIDESGMPKERFSAEFPKEGPSILRIQQVVRGDSAAYFCASSPRRGEITDTQYFGPGTRLTVL.

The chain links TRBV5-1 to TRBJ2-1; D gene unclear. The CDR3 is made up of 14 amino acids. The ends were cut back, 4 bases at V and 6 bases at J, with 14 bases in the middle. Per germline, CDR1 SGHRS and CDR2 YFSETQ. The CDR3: CASSPSGQVNEQFF. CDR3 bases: TGCGCCAGCAGCCCTTCCGGCCAGGTCAATGAGCAGTTCTTC. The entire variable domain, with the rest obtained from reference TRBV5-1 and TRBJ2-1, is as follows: KAGVTQTPRYLIKTRGQQVTLSCSPISGHRSVSWYQQTPGQGLQFLFEYFSETQRNKGNFPGRFSGRQFSNSRSEMNVSTLELGDSALYLCASSPSGQVNEQFFGPGTRLTVL.

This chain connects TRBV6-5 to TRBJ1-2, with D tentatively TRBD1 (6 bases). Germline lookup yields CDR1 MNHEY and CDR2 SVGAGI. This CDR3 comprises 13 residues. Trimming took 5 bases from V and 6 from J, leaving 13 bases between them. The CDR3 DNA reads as TGTGCCAGCAGTCGGACAGACGCCGATGGCTACACCTTC. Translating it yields CASSRTDADGYTF.

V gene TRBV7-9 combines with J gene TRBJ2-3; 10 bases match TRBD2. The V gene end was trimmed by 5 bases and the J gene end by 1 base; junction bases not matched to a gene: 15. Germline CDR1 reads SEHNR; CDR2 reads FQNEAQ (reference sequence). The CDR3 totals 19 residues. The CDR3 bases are TGTGCCAGCAGCCCCGGGACAGCGGGAGGGGGATTGGGCACAGATACGCAGTATTTT. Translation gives CASSPGTAGGGLGTDTQYF.

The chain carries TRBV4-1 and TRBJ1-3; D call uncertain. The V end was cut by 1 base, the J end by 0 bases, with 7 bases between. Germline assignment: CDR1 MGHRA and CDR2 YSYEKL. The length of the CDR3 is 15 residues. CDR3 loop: CASSQASSSGNTIYF. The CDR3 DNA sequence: TGCGCCAGCAGCCAAGCGTCGAGCTCTGGAAACACCATATATTTT.

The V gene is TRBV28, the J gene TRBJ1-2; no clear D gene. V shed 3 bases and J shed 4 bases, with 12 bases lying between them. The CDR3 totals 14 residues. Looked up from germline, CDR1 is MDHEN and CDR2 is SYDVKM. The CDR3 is CASSLEIRGYGYTF. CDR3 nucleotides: TGTGCCAGCAGTTTGGAGATTCGGGGCTATGGCTACACCTTC.

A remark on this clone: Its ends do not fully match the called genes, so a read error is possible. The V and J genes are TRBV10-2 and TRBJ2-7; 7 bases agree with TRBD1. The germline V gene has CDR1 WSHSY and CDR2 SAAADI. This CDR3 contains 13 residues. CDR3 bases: TGCGCCAGCCGACAGGGTGGCTCCCACGAGCAGTACTTC. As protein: CASRQGGSHEQYF.

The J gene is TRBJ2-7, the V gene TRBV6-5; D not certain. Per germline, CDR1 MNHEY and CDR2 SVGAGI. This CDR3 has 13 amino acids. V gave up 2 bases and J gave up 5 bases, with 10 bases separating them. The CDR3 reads CASSYRVVDEQYF. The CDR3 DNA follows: TGTGCCAGCAGTTACCGGGTCGTGGACGAGCAGTACTTC.

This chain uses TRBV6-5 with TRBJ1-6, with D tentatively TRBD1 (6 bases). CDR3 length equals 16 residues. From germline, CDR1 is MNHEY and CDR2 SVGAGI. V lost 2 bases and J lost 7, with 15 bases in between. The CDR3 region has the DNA TGTGCCAGCAGTTACGCCCCCCAGGGGCTAAATTCACCCCTCCACTTT. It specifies CASSYAPQGLNSPLHF.

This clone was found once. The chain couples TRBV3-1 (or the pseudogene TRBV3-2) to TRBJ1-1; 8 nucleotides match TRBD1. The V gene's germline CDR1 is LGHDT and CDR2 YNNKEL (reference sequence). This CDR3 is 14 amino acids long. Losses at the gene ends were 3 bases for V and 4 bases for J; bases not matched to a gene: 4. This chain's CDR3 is CASSHRGPGTEAFF. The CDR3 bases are TGTGCCAGCAGCCACAGGGGGCCGGGCACTGAAGCTTTCTTT.

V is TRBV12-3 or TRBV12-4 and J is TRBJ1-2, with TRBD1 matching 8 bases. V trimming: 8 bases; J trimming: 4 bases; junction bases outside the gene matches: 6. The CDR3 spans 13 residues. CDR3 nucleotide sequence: TGTGCCAGCGACCAGGGGGCCGTCTATGGCTACACCTTC. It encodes CASDQGAVYGYTF.

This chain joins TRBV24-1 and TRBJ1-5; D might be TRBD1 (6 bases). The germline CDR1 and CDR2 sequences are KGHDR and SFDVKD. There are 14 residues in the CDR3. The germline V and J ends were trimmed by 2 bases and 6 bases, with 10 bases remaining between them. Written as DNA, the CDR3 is TGTGCCACCAGTGATTCACAGGGCACTCAGCCCCAGCATTTT. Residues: CATSDSQGTQPQHF.

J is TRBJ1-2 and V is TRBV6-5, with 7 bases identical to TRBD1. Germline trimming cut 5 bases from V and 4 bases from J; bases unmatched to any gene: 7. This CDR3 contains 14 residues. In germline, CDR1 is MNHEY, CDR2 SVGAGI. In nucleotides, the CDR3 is TGTGCCAGCAGTACCCGGGACAGCCTCTATGGCTACACCTTC. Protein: CASSTRDSLYGYTF.

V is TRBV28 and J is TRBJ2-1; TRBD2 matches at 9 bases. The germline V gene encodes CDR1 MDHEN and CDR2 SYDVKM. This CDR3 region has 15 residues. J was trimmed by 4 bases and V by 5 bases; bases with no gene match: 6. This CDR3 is CASSPGTSPYNEQFF. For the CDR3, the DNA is TGTGCCAGCAGTCCAGGGACTAGCCCATACAATGAGCAGTTCTTC.

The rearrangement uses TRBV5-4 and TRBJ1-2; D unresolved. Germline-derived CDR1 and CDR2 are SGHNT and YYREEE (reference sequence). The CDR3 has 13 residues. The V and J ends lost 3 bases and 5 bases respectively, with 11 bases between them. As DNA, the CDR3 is TGTGCCAGCAGCTCCGGGAGCGAATATGGCTACACCTTC. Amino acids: CASSSGSEYGYTF.

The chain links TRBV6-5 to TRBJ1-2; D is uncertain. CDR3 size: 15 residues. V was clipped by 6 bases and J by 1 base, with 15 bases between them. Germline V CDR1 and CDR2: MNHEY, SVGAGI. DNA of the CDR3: TGTGCCAGCAGCGGCGCGAGGGTGGGTAACTATGGCTACACCTTC. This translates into CASSGARVGNYGYTF.